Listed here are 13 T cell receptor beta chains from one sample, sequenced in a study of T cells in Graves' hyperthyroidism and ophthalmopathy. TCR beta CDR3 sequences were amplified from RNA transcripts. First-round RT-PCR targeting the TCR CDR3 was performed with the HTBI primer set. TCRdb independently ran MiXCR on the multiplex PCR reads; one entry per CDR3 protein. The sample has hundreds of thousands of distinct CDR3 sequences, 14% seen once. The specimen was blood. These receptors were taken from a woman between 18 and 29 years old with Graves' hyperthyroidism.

DNA of the CDR3: TGTGCCAGCAGCACGACAGGGGGCTCCTACAATGAGCAGTTCTTC. Translating gives CASSTTGGSYNEQFF. The chain has TRBV6-1 and TRBJ2-1; 9 bases align to TRBD1. V dropped 6 bases and J dropped 0; count of bases not matched to a gene: 3. CDR1 and CDR2 (germline): MNHNS, SASEGT. The CDR3 has 15 residues.

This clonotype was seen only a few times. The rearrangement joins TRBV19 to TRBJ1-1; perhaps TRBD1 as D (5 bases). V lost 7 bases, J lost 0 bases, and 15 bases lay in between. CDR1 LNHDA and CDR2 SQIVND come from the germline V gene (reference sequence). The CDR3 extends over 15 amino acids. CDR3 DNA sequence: TGTGCCAGTAAAGTAATGGTGGGGGTGAACACTGAAGCTTTCTTT. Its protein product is CASKVMVGVNTEAFF. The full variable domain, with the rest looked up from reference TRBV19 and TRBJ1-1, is DGGITQSPKYLFRKEGQNVTLSCEQNLNHDAMYWYRQDPGQGLRLIYYSQIVNDFQKGDIAEGYSVSREKKESFPLTVTSAQKNPTAFYLCASKVMVGVNTEAFFGQGTRLTVV.

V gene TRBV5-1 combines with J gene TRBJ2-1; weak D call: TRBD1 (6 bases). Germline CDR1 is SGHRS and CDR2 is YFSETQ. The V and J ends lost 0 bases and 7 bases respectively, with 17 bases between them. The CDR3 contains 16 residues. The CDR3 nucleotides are TGCGCCAGCAGCTTGGTTAAGGGGGTTAGTTCAAATGAGCAGTTCTTC. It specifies CASSLVKGVSSNEQFF.

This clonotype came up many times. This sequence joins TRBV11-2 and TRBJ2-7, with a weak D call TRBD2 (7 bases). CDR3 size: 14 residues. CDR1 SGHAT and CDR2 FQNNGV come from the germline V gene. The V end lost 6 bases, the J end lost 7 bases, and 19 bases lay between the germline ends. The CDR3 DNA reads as TGTGCCAGCAGTTCCCTAGGGAGGGGGGTGGAGCAGTACTTC. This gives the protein CASSSLGRGVEQYF.

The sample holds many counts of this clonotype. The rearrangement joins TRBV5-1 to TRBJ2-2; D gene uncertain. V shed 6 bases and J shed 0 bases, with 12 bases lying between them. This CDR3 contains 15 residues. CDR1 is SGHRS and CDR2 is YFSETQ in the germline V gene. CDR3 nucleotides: TGCGCCAGCATCGGTACAAGCGCGAACACCGGGGAGCTGTTTTTT. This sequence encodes CASIGTSANTGELFF.

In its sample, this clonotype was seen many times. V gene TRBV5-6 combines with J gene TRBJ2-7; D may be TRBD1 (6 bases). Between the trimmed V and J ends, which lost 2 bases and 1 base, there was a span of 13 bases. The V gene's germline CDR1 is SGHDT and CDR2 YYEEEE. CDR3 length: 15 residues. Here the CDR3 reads CASSFLDSGSYEQYF. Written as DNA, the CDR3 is TGTGCCAGCAGCTTCTTGGACAGCGGATCCTACGAGCAGTACTTC. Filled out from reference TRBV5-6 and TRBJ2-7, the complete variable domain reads DAGVTQSPTHLIKTRGQQVTLRCSPKSGHDTVSWYQQALGQGPQFIFQYYEEEERQRGNFPDRFSGHQFPNYSSELNVNALLLGDSALYLCASSFLDSGSYEQYFGPGTRLTVT.

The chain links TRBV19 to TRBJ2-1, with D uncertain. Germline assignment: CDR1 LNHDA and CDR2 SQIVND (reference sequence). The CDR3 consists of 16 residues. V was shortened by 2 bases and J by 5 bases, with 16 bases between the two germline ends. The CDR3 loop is CASSIRVVWLDNEQFF. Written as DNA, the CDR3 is TGTGCCAGTAGTATACGGGTGGTCTGGCTAGACAATGAGCAGTTCTTC.

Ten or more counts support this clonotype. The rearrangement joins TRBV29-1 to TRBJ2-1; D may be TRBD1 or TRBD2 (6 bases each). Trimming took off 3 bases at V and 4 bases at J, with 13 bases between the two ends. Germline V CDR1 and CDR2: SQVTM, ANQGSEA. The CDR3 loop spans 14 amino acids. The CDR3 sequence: CSVESQGTYNEQFF. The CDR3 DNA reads TGCAGCGTTGAGTCCCAGGGGACTTACAATGAGCAGTTCTTC.

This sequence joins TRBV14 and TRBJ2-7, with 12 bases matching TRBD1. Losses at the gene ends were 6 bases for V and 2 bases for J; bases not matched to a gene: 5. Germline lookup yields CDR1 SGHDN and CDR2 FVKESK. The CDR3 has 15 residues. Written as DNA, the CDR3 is TGTGCCAGCAGTTGGGGACAGGGGGCAACCTACGAGCAGTACTTC. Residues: CASSWGQGATYEQYF. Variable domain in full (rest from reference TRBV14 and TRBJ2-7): EAGVTQFPSHSVIEKGQTVTLRCDPISGHDNLYWYRRVMGKEIKFLLHFVKESKQDESGMPNNRFLAERTGGTYSTLKVQPAELEDSGVYFCASSWGQGATYEQYFGPGTRLTVT.

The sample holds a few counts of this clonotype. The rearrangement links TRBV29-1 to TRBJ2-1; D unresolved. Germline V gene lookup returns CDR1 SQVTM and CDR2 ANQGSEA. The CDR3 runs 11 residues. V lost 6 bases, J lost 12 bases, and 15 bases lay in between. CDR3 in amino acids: CSVVLYVRQFF. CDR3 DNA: TGCAGCGTGGTCCTTTATGTTCGGCAGTTCTTC.

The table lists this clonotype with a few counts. This chain's CDR3 is CASSYSRLNYGYTF. DNA for the CDR3: TGTGCCAGCAGTTACTCGAGACTGAACTATGGCTACACCTTC. J is TRBJ1-2 and V is TRBV6-6; D not certain. Trimming took off 0 bases at V and 2 bases at J, with 7 bases between the two ends. Germline values: CDR1 MNHNY, CDR2 SVGAGI (reference sequence). This CDR3 region has 14 residues.

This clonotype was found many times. The CDR3 sequence is CASTRGEGNTIYF. CDR3 in DNA: TGTGCCAGCACCCGGGGAGAAGGAAACACCATATATTTT. The chain employs TRBV11-2 and TRBJ1-3; the D is unclear. Deletions cut 7 bases from V and 4 bases from J, with 11 bases between. The CDR3 runs to 13 residues. Germline assignment: CDR1 SGHAT and CDR2 FQNNGV.

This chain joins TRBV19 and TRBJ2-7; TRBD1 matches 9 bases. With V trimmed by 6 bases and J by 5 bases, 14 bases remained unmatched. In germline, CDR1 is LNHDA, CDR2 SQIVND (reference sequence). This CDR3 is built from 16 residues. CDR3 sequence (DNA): TGTGCCAGTAGCTATAGAGTTGGGACAGGGCTCCACGAGCAGTACTTC. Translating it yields CASSYRVGTGLHEQYF.